A single sample gave rise to the 4 T cell receptor beta chains below, sequenced in a study of beta chain features in type 1 diabetes. Whole-study findings and limits: Across all four CD4+ subsets, people with type 1 diabetes showed modestly shorter TCRB CDR3s.

For these TCRs, the target antigens are not known. Expressed TCRB transcripts were sequenced because the entire RNA isolate underwent reverse transcription. Libraries were prepared by immunoSEQ multiplex PCR; TCRdb keeps only in-frame clonotypes and omits some of them. This table has approximately 26,000 clones, around three fifths appearing once. Input material: Tregs from blood. Source of these receptors: a woman between 25 and 40 years old with type 1 diabetes.

V usage is TRBV5-1 and J usage is TRBJ2-1, with D hard to call. CDR1 and CDR2 from the germline V gene are SGHRS and YFSETQ. Trimming pared 2 bases from V and 4 bases from J, leaving 13 bases between. This CDR3 is 15 amino acids long. The CDR3, as DNA: TGCGCCAGCAGCTTCTCCCTAAACCTTTACAATGAGCAGTTCTTC. It is translated as CASSFSLNLYNEQFF.

In this sample, this clone turned up a few times. The chain couples TRBV29-1 to TRBJ2-1; unclear D gene. In germline, CDR1 is SQVTM, CDR2 ANQGSEA. The ends were cut back, 4 bases at V and 6 bases at J, with 10 bases in the middle. This CDR3 is 12 amino acids long. The CDR3 bases are TGCAGCGTTGTCCGAGGCGGCAATGAGCAGTTCTTC. Encoded protein: CSVVRGGNEQFF.

V and J are TRBV6-1 and TRBJ1-2, with a possible D match to TRBD1 (5 bases). CDR3 size: 14 residues. Trimming pared 6 bases from V and 4 bases from J, leaving 15 bases between. The germline gives CDR1 MNHNS, CDR2 SASEGT. The CDR3 reads CASRKKTESYGYTF. The DNA for the CDR3 is TGTGCCAGCAGAAAAAAGACAGAGAGCTATGGCTACACCTTC.

This clone was picked up a small number of times. The gene calls are TRBV29-1 and TRBJ2-7; D possibly corresponds to TRBD2 (5 bases). V was pared by 4 bases and J by 0 bases, with 10 bases between. This CDR3 contains 13 residues. Germline V gene sequence: CDR1 SQVTM, CDR2 ANQGSEA. CDR3 sequence: CSVASGLSYEQYF. CDR3 sequence (DNA): TGCAGCGTTGCCAGCGGACTCTCCTACGAGCAGTACTTC.